These T cell receptor beta chains were read from a single sample in a study of PD-1 blockade in classical Hodgkin lymphoma. Produced via immunoSEQ multiplex PCR; TCRdb's table is partial and in-frame only. The table shows some 13,000 clones, with 80% to 95% occurring only once. The sample consisted of peripheral blood mononuclear cells (PBMCs), taken at baseline. The receptors here all came from a human donor with classical Hodgkin lymphoma. CDR3s include the opening cysteine and the closing phenylalanine or tryptophan. The D gene is left open where the match is weak. Expanded clones get a size class; other rows say once, few or many, or leave the size out.

j_gene | d_gene | abundance | v_gene | CDR3nt | CDR3aa
TRBJ2-7 | - | - | TRBV6-6 | TGTGCCAGCAGTTACGGAGCCCGTTACGAGCAGTACTTC | CASSYGARYEQYF
TRBJ2-6 | - | - | TRBV7-3 | TGTGCCAGCAGCTCTACAACGCCTGGGGCCAACGTCCTGACTTTC | CASSSTTPGANVLTF
TRBJ1-3 | - | - | TRBV7-3 | TGTGCCAGCAGCCGCCGGACAGCCCATGGAAACACCATATATTTT | CASSRRTAHGNTIYF
TRBJ2-2 | TRBD1 | - | TRBV9 | TGTGCCAGCAGCCCCAGGGGGTCCGGGGAGCTGTTTTTT | CASSPRGSGELFF
TRBJ1-1 | - | - | TRBV7-9 | TGTGCCAGCGAAGGACGGGGGAACACTGAAGCTTTCTTT | CASEGRGNTEAFF
TRBJ2-1 | TRBD1 | few | TRBV5-1 | TGCGCCACCAGAAGGACAGGAAGAAATGAGCAGTTCTTC | CATRRTGRNEQFF
TRBJ1-1 | - | - | TRBV6-5 | TGTGCCAGCAGCTCCATCGGGACTGAAGCTTTCTTT | CASSSIGTEAFF
TRBJ2-5 | - | - | TRBV29-1 | TGCAGCGTTGGCCCCCCAGGGGCAGAGACCCAGTACTTC | CSVGPPGAETQYF
TRBJ1-6 | - | - | TRBV19 | TGTGCCAGTAGTATGCGAGGGTCCAATTCACCCCTCCACTTT | CASSMRGSNSPLHF
TRBJ2-7 | TRBD2 | - | TRBV5-1 | TGCGCCAGCAGCTTGACTAGCGGGGAATACGAGCAGTACTTC | CASSLTSGEYEQYF
TRBJ2-3 | - | - | TRBV29-1 | TGCAGCGTTGGGGAAATAGTTGCAGATACGCAGTATTTT | CSVGEIVADTQYF
TRBJ2-1 | TRBD1 | - | TRBV19 | TGTGCCAGTAGGTCCCGGGACAGTGACAATGAGCAGTTCTTC | CASRSRDSDNEQFF
TRBJ1-2 | - | - | TRBV30 | TGTGCCTGGAGTGTGGAAGCCGACTATGGCTACACCTTC | CAWSVEADYGYTF
TRBJ2-7 | - | - | TRBV7-6 | TGTGCCAGCAGCTTAAAATCCGGGGTTGGGGTCTACGAGCAGTACTTC | CASSLKSGVGVYEQYF
TRBJ2-7 | - | - | TRBV5-1 | TGCGCCAGCAGCTTGGGGGAAAGCCGGACGTACGAGCAGTACTTC | CASSLGESRTYEQYF
TRBJ1-1 | - | - | TRBV7-9 | TGTGCCAGCAACAGTATTGGGGTATCGGGGGAAGCTTTCTTT | CASNSIGVSGEAFF